This is a list of T cell receptor beta chains from one sample in a study of cytomegalovirus exposure and HLA in healthy donors. Only in-frame clones appear in the TCRdb table, and some are missing; sequencing was by immunoSEQ multiplex PCR. The table records some 170,000 clones, about 83% of them present only once. The sample taken for sequencing was PBMCs. The receptor set was obtained from a female donor in good health and CMV-seronegative. CDR3s include the opening cysteine and the closing phenylalanine or tryptophan.

v_call cdr3_aa
TRBV5-1 CASSFESFSYEQYF
TRBV5-4 CASSSGTGRAGANVLTF
TRBV7-9 CSETGGKETQYF
TRBV7-8 CASSTDRVGPDTQYF
TRBV5-4 CASSLGTAATYEQYF
TRBV5-1 CASSLGQGVRYEQYF
TRBV30 CAWRFVMNTEAFF
TRBV30 CAWSVRWGLVNTEAFF
TRBV5-1 CASQEFTSDEQFF
TRBV5-6 CASSSQTSGGETQYF
TRBV5-1 CASSRTGTNYNEQFF
TRBV5-8 CASTLVAGGQETQYF
TRBV30 CAWGEQGNTEAFF
TRBV7-7 CASSSGGLAGEQFF
TRBV7-6 CASSLARGRSETQYF
TRBV7-8 CASSSILVSGANVLTF
TRBV5-6 CASSFQLAGAIIEQFF
TRBV7-7 CASSSRQANTGELFF
TRBV6-5 CASSYYGAAYEQYF
TRBV7-9 CASTLYGTDSNYGYTF
TRBV7-9 CASTGLAGLRGDEQFF
TRBV28 CASSSIDRGNYNEQFF
TRBV5-1 CASSSGLAGGQREYF
TRBV27 CASSLLGGAGDTQYF
TRBV27 CASRDRDRINEQFF
TRBV6-5 CASSDRVEQPQHF
TRBV19 CASSRGGWDYEQYF
TRBV2 CASKPRAGGRGEQFF
TRBV2 CASSEAPRDIFYSNQPQHF
TRBV7-2 CASSPAVRSSGANVLTF
TRBV5-1 CASSPGLAGGADTGELFF
TRBV27 CASCRGSTYNSPLHF
TRBV19 CASSLIQGAGNTEAFF
TRBV29-1 CSVEEKGLWESGEQYF
TRBV9 CASSVGGGLTGELFF
TRBV5-5 CASSPGMVRWEKLFF
TRBV7-9 CASSLKGNGYTF
TRBV7-9 CSSSFGLAGAYNEQFF
TRBV4-3 CASSQESQREREWDYEQYF
TRBV29-1 CSVAAGDTEAFF
TRBV5-1 CASSLKTGVGTDTQYF
TRBV6-5 CASSYLASLDEQYF
TRBV4-2 CASSARGGLAGTNTQYF
TRBV7-6 CASSSTGLAENTGELFF
TRBV5-4 CASSSGQPNYGYTF
TRBV7-6 CASSLWMGRGYQETQYF
TRBV10-3 CAIKGGTGTGAYNEQFF
TRBV7-2 CASSLDMGRNTEAFF
TRBV27 CASSPGQGSHEQYF
TRBV28 CASSSKGQLPEAFF
TRBV9 CASSAGTVGNEQFF
TRBV18 CASSPFGLAGGTDTQYF
TRBV29-1 CSVEAGLAGGLNEQFF
TRBV9 CASSVNAGLSYGYTF